This T cell receptor beta chain was sequenced in a study of T cell responses to AZD1222 COVID-19 vaccine. The ends were cut back, 3 bases at V and 1 base at J, with 9 bases in the middle. This CDR3 comprises 14 residues. In germline, CDR1 is KGHSH, CDR2 LQKENI. Of note for this clone: This same CDR3 is encoded by further DNA sequences in the sample.

Libraries were prepared by immunoSEQ multiplex PCR; TCRdb keeps only in-frame clonotypes and omits some of them. This table holds some 250,000 clones, 94% found once. The source was peripheral blood, collected 28 days after the second AZD1222 dose. The TCR sequence derives from an adult who received the AZD1222 COVID-19 vaccine. The chain couples TRBV18 to TRBJ1-1; D possibly corresponds to TRBD1 (5 bases). The CDR3 DNA follows: TGTGCCAGCTCACCGCAAGGGGCGAACACTGAAGCTTTCTTT. Translated, it gives CASSPQGANTEAFF. Together with reference TRBV18 and TRBJ1-1, the CDR3 gives the full variable domain: NAGVMQNPRHLVRRRGQEARLRCSPMKGHSHVYWYRQLPEEGLKFMVYLQKENIIDESGMPKERFSAEFPKEGPSILRIQQVVRGDSAAYFCASSPQGANTEAFFGQGTRLTVV.